Following are 4 T cell receptor beta chains from one sample sequenced in a study of blood T cell repertoires in COVID-19. Profiling relied on immunoSEQ multiplex PCR, and the TCRdb table lists in-frame clones only, not all of them. The data contain nearly 50,000 clones, 86% of them singletons. The sequenced material came from peripheral blood. These receptors were collected from a woman in her fifties or sixties with acute or convalescent COVID-19.

The chain joins TRBV19 to TRBJ1-1, with 11 bases lining up with TRBD1. CDR1 and CDR2 (germline): LNHDA, SQIVND (reference sequence). This CDR3 has 16 amino acids. V lost 6 bases to trimming and J lost 5 bases; unmatched junction nucleotides: 11. CDR3 amino acids: CASRDPGQGGFTEAFF. The CDR3 coding sequence is TGTGCCAGTAGAGATCCGGGACAGGGGGGCTTTACTGAAGCTTTCTTT.

This clone was recorded once. The chain is built from TRBV27 and TRBJ2-7; 8 bases agree with TRBD2. Germline CDR1 is MNHEY and CDR2 is SMNVEV (reference sequence). Losses at the gene ends were 3 bases for V and 3 bases for J; bases not matched to a gene: 7. The CDR3 runs to 15 residues. CDR3 DNA sequence: TGTGCCAGCAGTTTTAGTCGGGGGGGAAACTACGAGCAGTACTTC. Its protein product is CASSFSRGGNYEQYF.

In nucleotides, the CDR3 is TGTGCCAGCACCGAAGTGACAGGTCCTCCCTACGAGCAGTACTTC. The encoded protein is CASTEVTGPPYEQYF. This rearrangement joins TRBV21-1 to TRBJ2-7; the D call in the table, TRBD1, was not verified against the DNA. TRBV21-1 is flagged as a pseudogene. The CDR3 sequence is 15 residues long.

The chain combines TRBV28 with TRBJ1-5; D is perhaps TRBD1 (5 bases). V was pared by 7 bases and J by 7 bases, with 23 bases between. The CDR3 consists of 16 residues. Germline V gene lookup returns CDR1 MDHEN and CDR2 SYDVKM. The CDR3 region is CASIEQFQRRDQPQHF. The CDR3 DNA follows: TGTGCCAGCATTGAACAGTTCCAACGGCGGGACCAGCCCCAGCATTTT.